The rows below give T cell receptor beta chains drawn from one sample of a study of memory CD4+ T cells and cytomegalovirus serostatus. The repertoire was sequenced with immunoSEQ multiplex PCR; TCRdb's copy has only in-frame clones and lacks some. This sample yields just under 65,000 clones, of which 75% to 80% are seen a single time; roughly 0.94% belongs to the top ten. The material sequenced was memory CD4+ T cells from blood. All receptors derive from an adult in good health and CMV-seronegative. Both conserved end residues are part of each CDR3. The D gene is left open where the match is weak. Clone size is stated in some rows and not others, as once, few, many or a class when expanded.

.	.	TRBV28	TRBJ1-2	TGTGCCAGCAGTCCGCTGGGGCGGGGGGACTCTAACTATGGCTACACCTTC	CASSPLGRGDSNYGYTF
once	.	TRBV28	TRBJ1-5	TGTGCCAGCAGTTTAGGGGGAGATTATCAGCCCCAGCATTTT	CASSLGGDYQPQHF
.	.	TRBV9	TRBJ2-5	TGTGCCAGCAGCGTATGGGCGGGGACGGGGGAGACCCAGTACTTC	CASSVWAGTGETQYF
.	.	TRBV5-4	TRBJ1-3	TGTGCCAGCAGCCTCGGCGGACAGCTAGTTGGAAACACCATATATTTT	CASSLGGQLVGNTIYF
few	.	TRBV28	TRBJ1-1	TGTGCCAGCAGTTCATCGGGATTGAACACTGAAGCTTTCTTT	CASSSSGLNTEAFF
.	TRBD1	TRBV29-1	TRBJ1-5	TGCAGCGTCGGACAGGGCAATCAGCCCCAGCATTTT	CSVGQGNQPQHF
.	.	TRBV19	TRBJ2-3	TGTGCCAGTAGTATCGGGACTTCTAAGGTGAAAGATACGCAGTATTTT	CASSIGTSKVKDTQYF
.	TRBD2	TRBV19	TRBJ2-2	TGTGCCAGTACCATAGTACTAGCGGGACCTACCGGGGAGCTGTTTTTT	CASTIVLAGPTGELFF
.	.	TRBV7-9	TRBJ1-3	TGTGCCAGCAGCTTAGGGGGACCCAACTCTGGAAACACCATATATTTT	CASSLGGPNSGNTIYF
.	.	TRBV30	TRBJ1-6	TGTGCCTGGAGTGTATCAGACTATAATTCACCCCTCCACTTT	CAWSVSDYNSPLHF
.	.	TRBV28	TRBJ1-2	TGTGCCAGCAGGCCACAGGGTTTCTATGGCTACACCTTC	CASRPQGFYGYTF
.	.	TRBV2	TRBJ2-1	TGTGCCAGCAGTGAAGGGAGACAGGTTAACAATGAGCAGTTCTTC	CASSEGRQVNNEQFF
.	.	TRBV6-5	TRBJ2-7	TGTGCCAGCAGTCCTAGGAACTCCTACGAGCAGTACTTC	CASSPRNSYEQYF
few	.	TRBV6-5	TRBJ1-3	TGTGCCAGCAGTCCAATATACTCTGGAAACACCATATATTTT	CASSPIYSGNTIYF
.	.	TRBV10-1	TRBJ2-2	TGCGCCAGCAGTGTGCACACCGGGGAGCTGTTTTTT	CASSVHTGELFF
.	.	TRBV11-3	TRBJ2-2	TGTGCCAGCAGCCCTGGGGGGAGTTTGAACACCGGGGAGCTGTTTTTT	CASSPGGSLNTGELFF
.	TRBD2	TRBV7-2	TRBJ2-7	TGTGCCAGCACCACCTGGACTAGCGGCGAGCAGTACTTC	CASTTWTSGEQYF
once	.	TRBV28	TRBJ1-2	TGTGCCAGCACACGGGAGGGAGGAGGTGGCTACACCTTC	CASTREGGGGYTF
.	TRBD1	TRBV10-2	TRBJ1-5	TGCGCCAGCAGTGAACAGGGGGCAAGGCAGCCCCAGCATTTT	CASSEQGARQPQHF
once	.	TRBV19	TRBJ2-4	TGTGCCGCCTGGACTTTAGCCAAAAACATTCAGTACTTC	CAAWTLAKNIQYF
.	.	TRBV21-1	TRBJ1-1	TGTGCCAGCAGCAAGGGACAGGGGGTAGGTGAAGCTTTCTTT	CASSKGQGVGEAFF
once	TRBD1	TRBV29-1	TRBJ1-2	TGCAGCGTTGCCAGGGGGAGGGATGGCTACACCTTC	CSVARGRDGYTF
.	.	TRBV5-1	TRBJ2-3	TGCGCCAGCGGCCCGGGACAAGGAGCCACAGATACGCAGTATTTT	CASGPGQGATDTQYF
.	TRBD1	TRBV27	TRBJ1-1	TGTGCCAGCACGGACAGGCGGAACACTGAAGCTTTCTTT	CASTDRRNTEAFF
.	TRBD1	TRBV6-5	TRBJ1-5	TGTGCCAGCAGGCCGACAGGGAATTTTGGTCAGCCCCAGCATTTT	CASRPTGNFGQPQHF
.	TRBD1	TRBV10-3	TRBJ1-4	TGTGCCATCAGCCCGGGACAGGCCCTTAATGAAAAACTGTTTTTT	CAISPGQALNEKLFF
.	.	TRBV7-9	TRBJ2-7	TGTGCCAGCAGCCCCGGGGGTGCCAGGGCCCAAGGCGAGCAGTACTTC	CASSPGGARAQGEQYF
.	TRBD1	TRBV14	TRBJ2-7	TGTGCCAGCAGCCATGGGGGACAGGGGTCTGCCTACGAGCAGTACTTC	CASSHGGQGSAYEQYF